Below, 18 T cell receptor beta chains from the same sample are listed, as sequenced in a study of cytotoxic CD8 clonotypes in ibrutinib-treated CLL. Method: immunoSEQ multiplex PCR; TCRdb's copy keeps in-frame clones and lacks some. The repertoire holds more than 200,000 clones, with 79% as singletons. The sample consisted of PBMCs, taken after 12 months of ibrutinib treatment. These receptor sequences come from a human donor with chronic lymphocytic leukemia.

V is TRBV2 and J is TRBJ1-6, with D unresolved. The CDR3 loop spans 15 amino acids. Germline CDR1 and CDR2: SNHLY and FYNNEI. Trimming left V 2 bases short and J 8 bases short, with 13 bases between. The CDR3 region has the DNA TGTGCCAGCAGTGAAAGGGTAGGAGACTATTCACCCCTCCACTTT. Translation: CASSERVGDYSPLHF.

This chain connects TRBV29-1 to TRBJ2-1, with TRBD2 matching 14 bases. Germline loops: CDR1 SQVTM, CDR2 ANQGSEA. The CDR3 spans 17 residues. J gave up 5 bases and V 6 bases, and 12 bases lay outside the gene matches. In nucleotides, the CDR3 is TGCAGCGTAACCGGGACTAGCGGGGGAGAAATGAACAATGAGCAGTTCTTC. Amino acid sequence: CSVTGTSGGEMNNEQFF.

J is TRBJ2-4 and V is TRBV27; 7 positions agree with TRBD2. This CDR3 has 17 amino acids. CDR1 and CDR2 (germline): MNHEY, SMNVEV (reference sequence). V was clipped by 1 base and J by 2 bases; unmatched bases: 8. In DNA form, the CDR3 reads TGTGCCAGCAGTTTATTGGGAGGGTATGGGTCCAAAAACATTCAGTACTTC. This translates into CASSLLGGYGSKNIQYF.

The CDR3 sequence is CASSLSRWHIQYF. CDR3 nucleotides: TGTGCCAGCAGTTTGTCCCGGTGGCACATTCAGTACTTC. The chain carries TRBV28 and TRBJ2-4; D unclear. Per the germline V gene, CDR1 is MDHEN and CDR2 is SYDVKM. Deletions cut 3 bases from V and 8 bases from J, with 11 bases between. CDR3 length equals 13 residues. Full variable domain (rest looked up from reference TRBV28 and TRBJ2-4): DVKVTQSSRYLVKRTGEKVFLECVQDMDHENMFWYRQDPGLGLRLIYFSYDVKMKEKGDIPEGYSVSREKKERFSLILESASTNQTSMYLCASSLSRWHIQYFGAGTRLSVL.

The chain is built from TRBV5-1 and TRBJ2-5; TRBD2 aligns across 10 bases. CDR1 and CDR2 from the germline V gene are SGHRS and YFSETQ. Trimming cost V 2 bases and J 5 bases; bases outside gene matches: 9. The CDR3 runs to 16 residues. The chain's CDR3 is CASSLGSGGAGETQYF. The CDR3 coding sequence is TGCGCCAGCAGCTTAGGAAGCGGGGGGGCCGGGGAGACCCAGTACTTC.

This sequence joins TRBV10-3 and TRBJ2-7, with TRBD1 as a possible D gene (6 bases). Germline CDR1 ENHRY, CDR2 SYGVKD. V lost 6 bases and J 0 bases, leaving 9 bases between the germline ends. The CDR3 loop spans 13 amino acids. The DNA for the CDR3 is TGTGCCATCAGGGGGGACACCTCCTACGAGCAGTACTTC. Its translation: CAIRGDTSYEQYF.

V gene TRBV28 combines with J gene TRBJ2-6; tentative D call: TRBD2 (6 bases). V was pared by 6 bases and J by 1 base, with 10 bases between. This CDR3 spans 15 amino acids. The germline gives CDR1 MDHEN, CDR2 SYDVKM. The CDR3 loop reads CASSPGTSGANVLTF. The CDR3 DNA is TGTGCCAGCAGCCCCGGGACTTCTGGGGCCAACGTCCTGACTTTC.

The CDR3 loop is CASSPLMTWNTEAFF. CDR3 DNA sequence: TGTGCCAGCTCACCGCTAATGACGTGGAACACTGAAGCTTTCTTT. This chain connects TRBV18 to TRBJ1-1; D is undetermined. V lost 3 bases to trimming and J lost 1 base, with 12 bases between them. CDR3 length: 15 amino acids. Germline V lookup: CDR1 KGHSH, CDR2 LQKENI.

Regarding this clone: This sample includes further DNA sequences coding for the same CDR3. The gene calls are TRBV6-5 and TRBJ2-2; tentative D call: TRBD2 (5 bases). Trimming stripped 6 bases from V and 6 bases from J, with 8 bases between. Germline CDR1 and CDR2: MNHEY and SVGAGI. The CDR3 totals 12 residues. The CDR3 spells CASSRSAGELFF. The CDR3 DNA reads TGTGCCAGCAGCCGTAGCGCCGGGGAGCTGTTTTTT.

This chain connects TRBV29-1 to TRBJ1-2; TRBD1 might be the D (6 bases). The length of the CDR3 is 13 residues. Germline CDR1 and CDR2: SQVTM and ANQGSEA. Trimming stripped 2 bases from V and 7 bases from J, with 14 bases between. In DNA, the CDR3 is TGCAGCGTTGAAAAACAGGCCAGGGGTGGCTACACCTTC. Protein: CSVEKQARGGYTF.

This chain connects TRBV7-8 to TRBJ2-7, with unresolved D. V gave up 3 bases and J gave up 3 bases, with 12 bases separating them. Germline V gene lookup returns CDR1 SGHVS and CDR2 FQNEAQ. CDR3 length equals 14 residues. The CDR3 loop reads CASSFISDGYEQYF. The CDR3 nucleotides are TGTGCCAGCAGCTTTATATCCGACGGCTACGAGCAGTACTTC.

The chain employs TRBV7-8 and TRBJ2-2; D is perhaps TRBD1 or TRBD2 (5 bases each). Germline V CDR1 and CDR2: SGHVS, FQNEAQ. V was shortened by 5 bases and J by 9 bases, with 16 bases between the two germline ends. CDR3 size: 14 residues. Written as DNA, the CDR3 is TGTGCCAGCAGCGAAACCACCGTGGGACGGGAGCTGTTTTTT. This sequence encodes CASSETTVGRELFF.

The rearrangement joins TRBV28 to TRBJ1-1; D gene ambiguous. The germline V gene has CDR1 MDHEN and CDR2 SYDVKM. Trimming stripped 4 bases from V and 0 bases from J, with 9 bases between. CDR3 size: 14 residues. CDR3 DNA: TGTGCCAGCAGTTCTGACACAATGAACACTGAAGCTTTCTTT. This codes for CASSSDTMNTEAFF. Full variable domain (missing parts from reference TRBV28 and TRBJ1-1): DVKVTQSSRYLVKRTGEKVFLECVQDMDHENMFWYRQDPGLGLRLIYFSYDVKMKEKGDIPEGYSVSREKKERFSLILESASTNQTSMYLCASSSDTMNTEAFFGQGTRLTVV.

This clone was detected only once. This chain uses TRBV19 with TRBJ1-2; D not resolved. The CDR3 sequence is 14 residues long. Trimming cost V 5 bases and J 5 bases, with 15 bases left between them. CDR1 LNHDA and CDR2 SQIVND come from the germline V gene (reference sequence). CDR3 bases: TGTGCCAGTAGTCCCCAGGACCGCTTTTATGGCTACACCTTC. Protein product: CASSPQDRFYGYTF. Looking up the rest from reference TRBV19 and TRBJ1-2 gives the full variable domain: DGGITQSPKYLFRKEGQNVTLSCEQNLNHDAMYWYRQDPGQGLRLIYYSQIVNDFQKGDIAEGYSVSREKKESFPLTVTSAQKNPTAFYLCASSPQDRFYGYTFGSGTRLTVV.

This CDR3 is CASSLRGGGTPGAYF. In nucleotides, the CDR3 is TGTGCCAGCAGCTTACGCGGAGGGGGCACCCCCGGGGCGTACTTC. The chain combines TRBV7-8 with TRBJ2-7, with D tentatively TRBD1 (7 bases). V was trimmed by 2 bases and J by 12 bases, leaving 23 bases between them. Germline V gene sequence: CDR1 SGHVS, CDR2 FQNEAQ. This CDR3 is built from 15 residues. The full variable domain, with the rest looked up from reference TRBV7-8 and TRBJ2-7, is GAGVSQSPRYKVAKRGQDVALRCDPISGHVSLFWYQQALGQGPEFLTYFQNEAQLDKSGLPSDRFFAERPEGSVSTLKIQRTQQEDSAVYLCASSLRGGGTPGAYFGPGTRLTVT.

The chain has TRBV5-3 and TRBJ2-7, with TRBD2 as a possible D gene (6 bases). TRBV5-3 is labeled an ORF, and its function is uncertain. Trimming cost V 5 bases and J 3 bases, with 12 bases left between them. The CDR3 length is 13 residues. CDR3 in amino acids: CARSFGGNYEQYF. The CDR3 DNA reads as TGTGCCAGAAGTTTCGGAGGGAACTACGAGCAGTACTTC.

The DNA for the CDR3 is TGTGCCAGCAGTTACGGGACAGGGGATGAGCAGTTCTTC. Translated, it gives CASSYGTGDEQFF. The chain is built from TRBV6-6 and TRBJ2-1; 10 nucleotides agree with TRBD1. Unmatched junction bases numbered 0, after V lost 2 bases and J lost 8 bases. Germline V CDR1 and CDR2: MNHNY, SVGAGI (reference sequence). The CDR3 is made up of 13 amino acids.

CDR3 DNA: TGTGCTAGTGGGCCAGGGCTACCCTACGAGCAGTACTTC. This sequence encodes CASGPGLPYEQYF. V and J are TRBV12-5 and TRBJ2-7; possible D gene TRBD1, 5 bases. Trimming removed 6 bases at V and 2 bases at J, with 11 bases between. The CDR3 has 13 residues. CDR1 is LGHNT and CDR2 is FRNRAP in the germline V gene.